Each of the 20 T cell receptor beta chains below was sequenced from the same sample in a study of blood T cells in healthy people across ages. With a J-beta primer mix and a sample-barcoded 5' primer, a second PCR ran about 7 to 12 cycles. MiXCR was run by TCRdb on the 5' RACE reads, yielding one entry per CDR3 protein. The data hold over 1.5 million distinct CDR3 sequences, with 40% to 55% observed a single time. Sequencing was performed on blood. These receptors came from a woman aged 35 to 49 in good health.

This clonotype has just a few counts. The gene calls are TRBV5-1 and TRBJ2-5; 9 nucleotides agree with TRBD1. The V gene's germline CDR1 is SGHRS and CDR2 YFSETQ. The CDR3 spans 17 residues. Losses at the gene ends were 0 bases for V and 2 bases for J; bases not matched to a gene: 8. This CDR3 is CASSLAGQGLKQETQYF. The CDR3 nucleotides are TGCGCCAGCAGCTTGGCCGGACAGGGGTTGAAGCAAGAGACCCAGTACTTC.

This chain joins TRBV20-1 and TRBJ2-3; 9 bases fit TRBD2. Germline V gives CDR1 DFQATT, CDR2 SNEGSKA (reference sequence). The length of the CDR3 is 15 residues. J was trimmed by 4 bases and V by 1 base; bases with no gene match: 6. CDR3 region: CSARVLAGGPDTQYF. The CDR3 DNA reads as TGCAGTGCTAGAGTTCTCGCGGGGGGGCCAGATACGCAGTATTTT.

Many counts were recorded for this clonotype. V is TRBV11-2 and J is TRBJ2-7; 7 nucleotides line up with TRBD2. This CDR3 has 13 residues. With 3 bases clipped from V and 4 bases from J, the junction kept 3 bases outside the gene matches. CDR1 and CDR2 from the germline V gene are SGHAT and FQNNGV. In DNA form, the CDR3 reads TGTGCCAGCAGCTTTGGGGGGGATTACGAGCAGTACTTC. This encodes CASSFGGDYEQYF.

The CDR3 sequence: CSVNLTGKETQYF. CDR3 DNA: TGCAGCGTTAATCTCACAGGGAAAGAGACCCAGTACTTC. The V gene is TRBV29-1, the J gene TRBJ2-7, with D maybe TRBD1 (6 bases). Judging by the DNA end, TRBJ2-5 fits better; the J call may be wrong. CDR3 size: 13 residues. Per the germline V gene, CDR1 is SQVTM and CDR2 is ANQGSEA.

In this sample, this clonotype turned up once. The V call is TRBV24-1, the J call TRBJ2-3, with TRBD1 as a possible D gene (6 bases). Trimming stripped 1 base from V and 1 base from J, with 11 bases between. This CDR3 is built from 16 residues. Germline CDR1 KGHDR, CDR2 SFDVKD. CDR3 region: CATSDLNRAGTDTQYF. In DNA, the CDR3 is TGTGCCACCAGTGATTTAAACAGGGCGGGCACAGATACGCAGTATTTT.

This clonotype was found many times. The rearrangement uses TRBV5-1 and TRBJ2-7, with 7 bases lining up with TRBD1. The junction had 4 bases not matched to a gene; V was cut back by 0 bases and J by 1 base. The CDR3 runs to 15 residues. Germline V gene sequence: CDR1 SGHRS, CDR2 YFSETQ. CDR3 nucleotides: TGCGCCAGCAGCTTGGTGGCAGGGGGTTCCTACGAGCAGTACTTC. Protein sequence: CASSLVAGGSYEQYF.

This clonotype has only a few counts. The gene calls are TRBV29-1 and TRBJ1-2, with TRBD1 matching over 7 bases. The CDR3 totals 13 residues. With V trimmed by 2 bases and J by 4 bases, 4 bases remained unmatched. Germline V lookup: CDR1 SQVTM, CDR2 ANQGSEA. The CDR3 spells CSVEQGQSYGYTF. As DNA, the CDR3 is TGCAGCGTTGAACAGGGACAGAGCTATGGCTACACCTTC.

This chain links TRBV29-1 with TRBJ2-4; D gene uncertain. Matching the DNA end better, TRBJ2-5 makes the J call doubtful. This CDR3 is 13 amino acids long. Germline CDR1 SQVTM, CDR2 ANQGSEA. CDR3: CSVDCKYLETQYF. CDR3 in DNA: TGCAGCGTTGATTGTAAGTACTTAGAGACCCAGTACTTC.

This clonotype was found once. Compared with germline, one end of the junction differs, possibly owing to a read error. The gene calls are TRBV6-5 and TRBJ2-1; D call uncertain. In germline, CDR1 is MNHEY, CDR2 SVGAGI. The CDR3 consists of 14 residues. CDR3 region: CAGSLGPSYNEQFF. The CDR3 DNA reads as TGTGCCGGCAGTCTTGGACCGTCCTACAATGAGCAGTTCTTC.

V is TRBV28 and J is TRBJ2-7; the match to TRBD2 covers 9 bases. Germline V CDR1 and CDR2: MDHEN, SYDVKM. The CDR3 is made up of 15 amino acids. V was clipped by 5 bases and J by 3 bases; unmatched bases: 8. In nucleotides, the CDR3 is TGTGCCAGCAGTCCCCTGGGACTAGCAAGCTACGAGCAGTACTTC. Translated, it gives CASSPLGLASYEQYF.

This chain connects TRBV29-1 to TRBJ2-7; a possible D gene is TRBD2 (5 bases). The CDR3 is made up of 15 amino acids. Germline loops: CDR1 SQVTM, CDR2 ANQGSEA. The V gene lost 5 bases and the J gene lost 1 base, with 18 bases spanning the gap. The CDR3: CSVRRGPLRSYEQYF. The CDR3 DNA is TGCAGCGTTAGAAGAGGGCCCCTGAGATCCTACGAGCAGTACTTC.

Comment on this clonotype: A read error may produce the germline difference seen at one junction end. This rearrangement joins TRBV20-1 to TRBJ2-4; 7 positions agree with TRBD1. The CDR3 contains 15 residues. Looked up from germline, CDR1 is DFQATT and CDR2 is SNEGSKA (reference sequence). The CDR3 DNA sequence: TGCAGTGCTAGAGTCGAAACGACAGGGTCGGGCATTCGGTACTTC. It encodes CSARVETTGSGIRYF.

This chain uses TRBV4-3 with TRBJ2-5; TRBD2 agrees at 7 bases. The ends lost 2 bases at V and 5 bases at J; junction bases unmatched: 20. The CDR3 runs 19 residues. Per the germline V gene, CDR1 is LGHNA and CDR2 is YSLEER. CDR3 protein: CASSQHRLAGDPADETQYF. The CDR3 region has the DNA TGCGCCAGCAGCCAACACCGACTAGCCGGGGACCCGGCGGATGAGACCCAGTACTTC.

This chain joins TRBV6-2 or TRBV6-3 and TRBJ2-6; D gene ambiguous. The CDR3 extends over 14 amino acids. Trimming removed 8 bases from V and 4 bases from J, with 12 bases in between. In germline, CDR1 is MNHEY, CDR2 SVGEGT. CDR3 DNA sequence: TGTGCCAGCCAGCGAGATTCGGGGGCCAACGTCCTGACTTTC. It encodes CASQRDSGANVLTF.

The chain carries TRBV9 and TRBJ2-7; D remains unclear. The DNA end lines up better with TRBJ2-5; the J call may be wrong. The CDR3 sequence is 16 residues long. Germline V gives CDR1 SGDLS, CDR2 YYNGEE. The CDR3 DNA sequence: TGTGCCAGCAGTCGAATTCCTTCTGAGATACGGGAGACCCAGTACTTC. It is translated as CASSRIPSEIRETQYF.

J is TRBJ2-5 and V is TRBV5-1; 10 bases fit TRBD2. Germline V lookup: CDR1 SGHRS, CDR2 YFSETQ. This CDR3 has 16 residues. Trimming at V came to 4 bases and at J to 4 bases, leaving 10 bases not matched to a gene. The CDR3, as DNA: TGCGCCAGCAGCGGTGGACAGCGGGGGGGCCTAGAGACCCAGTACTTC. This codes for CASSGGQRGGLETQYF.

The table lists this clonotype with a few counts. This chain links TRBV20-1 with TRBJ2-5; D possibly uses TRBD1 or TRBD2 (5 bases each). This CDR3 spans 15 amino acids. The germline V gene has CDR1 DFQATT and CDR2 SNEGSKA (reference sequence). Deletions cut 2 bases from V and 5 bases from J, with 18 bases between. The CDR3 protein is CSARTPLGREETQYF. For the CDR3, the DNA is TGCAGTGCTAGAACGCCTCTCGGCAGGGAGGAGACCCAGTACTTC.

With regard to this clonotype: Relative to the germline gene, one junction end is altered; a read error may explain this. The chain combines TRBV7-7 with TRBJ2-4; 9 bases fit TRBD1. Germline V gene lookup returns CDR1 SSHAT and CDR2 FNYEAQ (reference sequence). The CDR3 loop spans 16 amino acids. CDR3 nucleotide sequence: TGTGCTAGCAGCATATACCGGGACAGGGAGCAAAACATTCAGTACTTC. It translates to CASSIYRDREQNIQYF.

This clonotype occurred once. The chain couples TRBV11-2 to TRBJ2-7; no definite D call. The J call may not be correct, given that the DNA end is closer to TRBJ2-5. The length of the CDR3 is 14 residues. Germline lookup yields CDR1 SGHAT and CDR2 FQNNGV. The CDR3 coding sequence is TGTGCCAGCAGCTTAGGTTGGCAGCGAGAGACCCAGTACTTC. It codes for CASSLGWQRETQYF.

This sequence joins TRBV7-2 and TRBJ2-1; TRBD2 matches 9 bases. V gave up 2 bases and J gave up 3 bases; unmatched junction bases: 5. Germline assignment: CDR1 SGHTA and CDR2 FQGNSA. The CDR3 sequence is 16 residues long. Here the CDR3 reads CASSLQRLAVYNEQFF. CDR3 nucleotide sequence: TGTGCCAGCAGCTTACAACGACTAGCGGTCTACAATGAGCAGTTCTTC.